The rows below give T cell receptor beta chains drawn from one sample of a study of human T cells and chemical hapten exposure. One entry per CDR3 protein results from TCRdb running MiXCR on the RACE reads. The table has 150,000 to 200,000 distinct CDR3 sequences, under 30% seen once. The source was whole blood, collected in connection with sensitization to the hapten diphenylcyclopropenone (DPC). The receptors here all came from a woman aged 40 to 49 with alopecia areata. Some clones in this sample may be carry-over from other donors' samples. CDR3s include the opening cysteine and the closing phenylalanine or tryptophan. Each record gives: V gene, J gene, CDR3 protein.

>TRBV5-6|TRBJ2-3
CASSLVTTSTDTQYF
>TRBV29-1|TRBJ1-4
CSAGNDRVAEKLFF
>TRBV29-1|TRBJ2-5
CSVVDGTQGTQYF
>TRBV27|TRBJ2-5
CASSLSPDTIQETQYF
>TRBV20-1|TRBJ2-3
CSAWVGLAGDTQYF
>TRBV20-1|TRBJ2-5
CSALMRREGQETQYF
>TRBV28|TRBJ1-1
CASSLPMNTEAFF
>TRBV11-3|TRBJ2-2
CASSLGVALGQGTGELFF
>TRBV6-5|TRBJ1-1
CASSYRDREGAFF
>TRBV7-6|TRBJ2-7
CVSSPLGRGTYEQYF
>TRBV7-9|TRBJ1-4
CASSLQPGTGNEKLFF
>TRBV7-2|TRBJ2-5
CASSLGSSGRQTQYF
>TRBV20-1|TRBJ2-3
CSARDLTFGTDTQYF
>TRBV4-3|TRBJ2-2
CASSQALVSGELFF
>TRBV7-2|TRBJ2-3
CASSRNRQADTQYF
>TRBV29-1|TRBJ1-2
CSVGYSPYGYTF
>TRBV15|TRBJ2-5
CATSTFQETQYF
>TRBV7-2|TRBJ1-5
CASSARQGHNQPQHF
>TRBV29-1|TRBJ1-1
CSVESRLRRGNTEAFF
>TRBV12-3/TRBV12-4|TRBJ2-7
CASSLRPGLAGVNEQYF
>TRBV5-1|TRBJ2-2
CASSLLLADTGELFF
>TRBV6-2/TRBV6-3|TRBJ2-5
CASRNTGLGETQYF
>TRBV5-1|TRBJ2-3
CASSPFGPGSTDTQYF
>TRBV6-4|TRBJ1-1
CASGDRGGKNTEAFF
>TRBV10-3|TRBJ2-4
CAISESGTENIQYF
>TRBV9|TRBJ1-2
CASGDFGYTF
>TRBV5-1|TRBJ2-5
CASSSPGTTQETQYF